What follows are 20 T cell receptor beta chains derived from one specimen sequenced in a study of blood T cell repertoires in COVID-19. Libraries were prepared by immunoSEQ multiplex PCR; TCRdb keeps only in-frame clonotypes and omits some of them. The sample has under 200,000 clones; 90% are singletons. Sequencing was performed on peripheral blood. The source is a man in his fifties or sixties with acute or convalescent COVID-19.

The chain combines TRBV19 with TRBJ1-5, with a tentative D call TRBD1 (5 bases). With 6 bases removed from V and 4 bases from J, the gap between germline ends came to 19 bases. The CDR3 extends over 16 amino acids. Looked up from germline, CDR1 is LNHDA and CDR2 is SQIVND (reference sequence). This CDR3 is CASRSAGGLRNQPQHF. The CDR3 nucleotides read TGTGCCAGTAGATCGGCGGGGGGGTTGAGGAATCAGCCCCAGCATTTT.

This sequence joins TRBV20-1 and TRBJ1-5; 9 bases line up with TRBD1. CDR3 size: 15 residues. The V and J ends lost 5 bases and 1 base, in that order; junction bases with no gene match: 6. Germline CDR1 is DFQATT and CDR2 is SNEGSKA (reference sequence). The CDR3 region is CSARDRGISNQPQHF. CDR3 DNA sequence: TGCAGTGCTCGTGACAGGGGGATAAGCAATCAGCCCCAGCATTTT.

The chain couples TRBV28 to TRBJ1-6, with 9 bases fitting TRBD1. The junction had 6 bases not matched to a gene; V was cut back by 6 bases and J by 9 bases. Germline V gives CDR1 MDHEN, CDR2 SYDVKM. This CDR3 is 14 amino acids long. CDR3 amino acids: CASRQGQGFSPLHF. The CDR3 DNA follows: TGTGCCAGCAGACAGGGACAGGGTTTTTCACCCCTCCACTTT.

V and J are TRBV2 and TRBJ2-2; 13 bases match TRBD2. The junction had 14 bases not matched to a gene; V was cut back by 6 bases and J by 13 bases. CDR3 length equals 16 residues. Germline V lookup: CDR1 SNHLY, CDR2 FYNNEI. The CDR3 region is CASSAGLAGDGEGLFF. CDR3 DNA sequence: TGTGCCAGCAGCGCAGGACTAGCGGGAGATGGGGAGGGGCTGTTTTTT.

This chain uses TRBV7-8 with TRBJ2-1; 8 bases align to TRBD2. Germline assignment: CDR1 SGHVS and CDR2 FQNEAQ. Trimming at V came to 3 bases and at J to 5 bases, leaving 12 bases not matched to a gene. The CDR3 has 17 amino acids. The CDR3 sequence is CASSLGPGSGSHNEQFF. CDR3 in DNA: TGTGCCAGCAGCTTGGGCCCAGGAAGCGGGAGCCACAATGAGCAGTTCTTC.

The chain links TRBV7-9 to TRBJ2-2; perhaps TRBD1 as D (6 bases). V lost 3 bases and J 8 bases, leaving 16 bases between the germline ends. Germline CDR1 and CDR2: SEHNR and FQNEAQ (reference sequence). CDR3 length equals 15 residues. The CDR3 spells CASSLVGHYPGELFF. CDR3 sequence (DNA): TGTGCCAGCAGCTTGGTGGGACATTACCCGGGGGAGCTGTTTTTT.

The chain couples TRBV7-9 to TRBJ2-7; TRBD2 agrees at 12 bases. This CDR3 has 15 residues. After removal of 4 bases from V and 3 bases from J, the junction contained 4 bases not matched to a gene. Germline loops: CDR1 SEHNR, CDR2 FQNEAQ (reference sequence). The CDR3 is CASSSGLAGYYEQYF. The CDR3 DNA reads as TGTGCCAGCAGCTCCGGACTAGCGGGATACTACGAGCAGTACTTC.

The chain joins TRBV29-1 to TRBJ1-1; 10 nucleotides agree with TRBD1. Per germline, CDR1 SQVTM and CDR2 ANQGSEA. The CDR3 covers 16 residues. V lost 4 bases to trimming and J lost 0 bases; unmatched junction nucleotides: 8. CDR3 bases: TGCAGCGTTGGGGGGACAGGGGTAGAAATGAACACTGAAGCTTTCTTT. Protein product: CSVGGTGVEMNTEAFF.

V usage is TRBV7-2 and J usage is TRBJ1-2; D ambiguous. Germline lookup yields CDR1 SGHTA and CDR2 FQGNSA. V was clipped by 1 base and J by 8 bases, with 8 bases between them. The CDR3 has 12 amino acids. DNA for the CDR3: TGTGCCAGCAGCTTAGGAGTGCGGGGCTACACCTTC. It specifies CASSLGVRGYTF.

The V call is TRBV23-1, the J call TRBJ2-7; 11 nucleotides align to TRBD1. TRBV23-1 is noted as an ORF with a role that remains uncertain. The CDR3 contains 16 residues. J was trimmed by 2 bases and V by 6 bases; bases with no gene match: 9. CDR3: CASSQDRDRGAYEQYV. The CDR3 nucleotides are TGCGCCAGCAGCCAAGACCGGGACAGGGGGGCCTACGAGCAGTACGTC.

The chain joins TRBV7-8 to TRBJ2-5; either TRBD1 or TRBD2 may supply D (6 bases each). The V gene lost 5 bases and the J gene lost 5 bases, with 9 bases spanning the gap. The CDR3 covers 12 residues. Looked up from germline, CDR1 is SGHVS and CDR2 is FQNEAQ. The CDR3 bases are TGTGCCAGCAGCCGGAGGGGGGAGACCCAGTACTTC. It encodes CASSRRGETQYF.

The chain has TRBV3-1 (or the pseudogene TRBV3-2) and TRBJ1-4; D is ambiguous. The CDR3 extends over 15 amino acids. Germline CDR1 and CDR2: LGHDT and YNNKEL (reference sequence). V was pared by 4 bases and J by 4 bases, with 13 bases between. The CDR3 DNA reads as TGTGCCAGCAGCCGGAGGTCAGAAAATAATGAAAAACTGTTTTTT. This gives the protein CASSRRSENNEKLFF.

The gene calls are TRBV28 and TRBJ1-2; TRBD1 matches at 9 bases. The CDR3 is made up of 15 amino acids. The germline V gene encodes CDR1 MDHEN and CDR2 SYDVKM. V trimming: 5 bases; J trimming: 3 bases; junction bases outside the gene matches: 7. In DNA, the CDR3 is TGTGCCAGCAGTACCCCGGGACAGGGAGACTATGGCTACACCTTC. This codes for CASSTPGQGDYGYTF.

The V call is TRBV28, the J call TRBJ2-3, with D possibly matching TRBD2 (6 bases). CDR3 length: 15 residues. Trimming left V 3 bases short and J 2 bases short, with 12 bases between. Germline CDR1 is MDHEN and CDR2 is SYDVKM. The CDR3 protein is CASSFRDSFTDTQYF. CDR3 DNA sequence: TGTGCCAGCAGTTTTCGGGACTCCTTCACAGATACGCAGTATTTT.

The chain combines TRBV7-9 with TRBJ2-1; D not certain. Germline CDR1 SEHNR, CDR2 FQNEAQ (reference sequence). Trimming took off 1 base at V and 2 bases at J, with 12 bases between the two ends. The CDR3 is made up of 16 amino acids. CDR3 loop: CASSLGSVRAYNEQFF. The CDR3 DNA is TGTGCCAGCAGCTTAGGTTCTGTACGAGCCTACAATGAGCAGTTCTTC.

This clone was seen a single time. The rearrangement joins TRBV27 to TRBJ2-1, with TRBD2 matching over 12 bases. V shed 3 bases, J shed 6 bases, and the junction held 6 bases outside the gene matches. Per germline, CDR1 MNHEY and CDR2 SMNVEV (reference sequence). This CDR3 is built from 16 residues. DNA of the CDR3: TGTGCCAGCAGTTTTCCCGGACTAGCGGGGAGCAATGAGCAGTTCTTC. Protein: CASSFPGLAGSNEQFF.

This chain links TRBV11-2 with TRBJ2-1; D is unclear. CDR1 SGHAT and CDR2 FQNNGV come from the germline V gene. Trimming removed 5 bases from V and 5 bases from J, with 13 bases in between. The CDR3 consists of 14 residues. CDR3 residues: CASSLRVANNEQFF. For the CDR3, the DNA is TGTGCCAGCAGCCTTCGAGTAGCCAACAATGAGCAGTTCTTC.

CDR3 protein: CASSLGRGTEAFF. In DNA, the CDR3 is TGCGCCAGCAGTTTAGGGAGGGGTACTGAAGCTTTCTTT. The chain links TRBV5-1 to TRBJ1-1, with a weak D call TRBD1 (5 bases). This CDR3 spans 13 amino acids. Trimming cost V 5 bases and J 5 bases, with 13 bases left between them. Germline CDR1 SGHRS, CDR2 YFSETQ. The full variable domain, in which reference TRBV5-1 and TRBJ1-1 provide the parts outside the CDR3, is KAGVTQTPRYLIKTRGQQVTLSCSPISGHRSVSWYQQTPGQGLQFLFEYFSETQRNKGNFPGRFSGRQFSNSRSEMNVSTLELGDSALYLCASSLGRGTEAFFGQGTRLTVV.

The V call is TRBV7-2, the J call TRBJ2-5; 8 nucleotides line up with TRBD2. The length of the CDR3 is 16 residues. Per germline, CDR1 SGHTA and CDR2 FQGNSA. V trimming: 1 base; J trimming: 2 bases; junction bases outside the gene matches: 6. Here the CDR3 reads CASSLVSGGGQETQYF. Here the CDR3 DNA reads TGTGCCAGCAGCTTAGTATCGGGGGGGGGACAAGAGACCCAGTACTTC.

The rearrangement links TRBV6-5 to TRBJ2-5, with 13 bases matching TRBD2. The CDR3 covers 15 residues. Germline values: CDR1 MNHEY, CDR2 SVGAGI. J lost 3 bases, V lost 5 bases, and 3 bases had no gene match. The CDR3 coding sequence is TGTGCCAGCAGTACGACTAGCGGGGGGAAAGAGACCCAGTACTTC. This sequence encodes CASSTTSGGKETQYF.